A selection of T cell receptor beta chains follows, all from one sample in a study of cytomegalovirus exposure and HLA in healthy donors. Profiling relied on immunoSEQ multiplex PCR, and the TCRdb table lists in-frame clones only, not all of them. The sample includes 140,000 to 150,000 clones, 94% of them seen just once. Sequencing input: PBMCs. The receptors were gathered from a man younger than 30 in good health and CMV-seropositive. Each CDR3 is given with its conserved first and last residue. The D gene is left open where the match is weak. Clone size is given for some rows only: seen once, a few or many times, or a class if the clone is expanded.

D gene	clone size	J gene	V gene	CDR3 protein	CDR3 DNA
TRBD2	once	TRBJ2-7	TRBV9	CASSFRLAGASEQYF	TGTGCCAGCAGCTTCCGACTAGCGGGGGCTAGCGAGCAGTACTTC
NA	NA	TRBJ1-1	TRBV5-1	CASSLEGLNTEAFF	TGCGCCAGCAGCTTGGAGGGACTAAACACTGAAGCTTTCTTT
NA	once	TRBJ1-2	TRBV10-3	CAISPQQGPNYGYTF	TGTGCCATCAGTCCCCAACAGGGACCTAACTATGGCTACACCTTC
NA	NA	TRBJ2-1	TRBV2	CASSERPYNEQFF	TGTGCCAGCAGTGAGCGGCCCTACAATGAGCAGTTCTTC
NA	NA	TRBJ2-1	TRBV4-1	CASSQEGGHFEQFF	TGCGCCAGCAGCCAAGAAGGCGGACATTTTGAGCAGTTCTTC
TRBD1	NA	TRBJ1-1	TRBV10-3	CAISPQGADTEAFF	TGTGCCATCAGCCCACAGGGGGCGGACACTGAAGCTTTCTTT
TRBD2	NA	TRBJ2-1	TRBV9	CASSVFGLAGPSSYNEQFF	TGTGCCAGCAGCGTATTCGGACTAGCGGGACCGAGCTCCTACAATGAGCAGTTCTTC
TRBD1	NA	TRBJ2-7	TRBV7-9	CASSSTGAHEQYF	TGTGCCAGCAGCTCGACAGGGGCCCACGAGCAGTACTTC
TRBD2	NA	TRBJ2-3	TRBV2	CASSGRTSGTDTQYF	TGTGCCAGCAGTGGAAGGACTAGCGGCACAGATACGCAGTATTTT
NA	NA	TRBJ2-2	TRBV7-9	CASSLPGVSTGELFF	TGTGCCAGCAGCTTACCGGGGGTCTCGACCGGGGAGCTGTTTTTT
NA	NA	TRBJ1-2	TRBV5-6	CASSLGQNNYGYTF	TGTGCCAGCAGCCTAGGACAGAACAATTATGGCTACACCTTC
NA	NA	TRBJ2-2	TRBV5-6	CASSLYLSGNTGELFF	TGTGCCAGCAGCTTATACCTTTCGGGGAACACCGGGGAGCTGTTTTTT
TRBD2	NA	TRBJ2-7	TRBV30	CAWSQGGLAPYEQYF	TGTGCCTGGAGTCAGGGGGGACTAGCCCCCTACGAGCAGTACTTC
TRBD2	few	TRBJ2-1	TRBV30	CAWGRSGEANEQFF	TGTGCCTGGGGACGTAGCGGGGAAGCCAATGAGCAGTTCTTC
NA	NA	TRBJ1-3	TRBV5-4	CASSLTGPSGNTIYF	TGTGCCAGCAGCTTGACAGGGCCCTCTGGAAACACCATATATTTT
NA	once	TRBJ1-1	TRBV7-8	CASSSGHLTEAFF	TGTGCCAGCAGCTCGGGACATCTCACTGAAGCTTTCTTT
NA	NA	TRBJ2-7	TRBV2	CASNPRVFSREQYF	TGTGCCAGCAACCCCAGGGTATTTTCCCGCGAGCAGTACTTC
NA	NA	TRBJ2-5	TRBV5-1	CASSNVAGETQYF	TGCGCCAGCAGCAACGTGGCGGGAGAGACCCAGTACTTC
TRBD1	NA	TRBJ1-2	TRBV6-1	CASSPTGTGNYGYTF	TGTGCCAGCAGTCCAACCGGGACAGGGAACTATGGCTACACCTTC
TRBD1	NA	TRBJ2-1	TRBV5-1	CASSVGDRGDNEQFF	TGCGCCAGCAGCGTGGGAGACAGGGGAGACAATGAGCAGTTCTTC
NA	once	TRBJ1-5	TRBV5-1	CASSLEGGRGNQPQHF	TGCGCCAGCAGCTTGGAAGGGGGTAGGGGCAATCAGCCCCAGCATTTT
NA	NA	TRBJ2-7	TRBV11-2	CASSFGQPYEQYF	TGTGCCAGTAGCTTCGGACAGCCCTACGAGCAGTACTTC
TRBD2	NA	TRBJ2-3	TRBV27	CASSYLRAGGPPDTQYF	TGTGCCAGCAGTTATTTGAGGGCGGGAGGGCCCCCAGATACGCAGTATTTT
NA	NA	TRBJ2-7	TRBV27	CASSLSPRGEQYF	TGTGCCAGCAGTTTGTCCCCTCGAGGCGAGCAGTACTTC
NA	NA	TRBJ2-5	TRBV7-2	CASSFIRGVSETQYF	TGTGCCAGCAGCTTTATCAGGGGGGTATCAGAGACCCAGTACTTC
NA	once	TRBJ1-2	TRBV10-3	CAISDNGRAGGYTF	TGTGCCATCAGTGATAACGGGAGAGCCGGAGGCTACACCTTC
NA	NA	TRBJ2-7	TRBV6-1	CASSSVAGGPYEQYF	TGTGCCAGCAGTTCTGTGGCAGGAGGGCCCTACGAGCAGTACTTC
TRBD1	NA	TRBJ2-5	TRBV28	CASSFPRTGRYQETQYF	TGTGCCAGCAGTTTCCCCCGGACAGGGCGGTACCAAGAGACCCAGTACTTC
NA	NA	TRBJ1-1	TRBV27	CASSFPGGTEAFF	TGTGCCAGCAGTTTTCCCGGGGGCACTGAAGCTTTCTTT
NA	NA	TRBJ1-3	TRBV10-3	CAISEDDMSGNTIYF	TGTGCCATCAGTGAGGACGACATGTCGGGAAACACCATATATTTT
TRBD2	once	TRBJ2-1	TRBV10-3	CAIRDSGRGYEQFF	TGTGCCATCAGGGATAGCGGGAGGGGATATGAGCAGTTCTTC
NA	NA	TRBJ1-2	TRBV11-2	CASTAKGTGPQSGYTF	TGTGCCAGTACAGCCAAGGGCACAGGGCCCCAGAGTGGCTACACCTTC
TRBD1	NA	TRBJ1-5	TRBV6-6	CASTTDRGNQPQHF	TGTGCCAGCACCACGGACAGGGGGAATCAGCCCCAGCATTTT
NA	NA	TRBJ2-7	TRBV5-6	CASSLDPGELVEQYF	TGTGCCAGCAGCTTGGACCCTGGTGAGCTAGTAGAGCAGTACTTC
NA	NA	TRBJ2-3	TRBV5-6	CASSFPYRGRESTDTQYF	TGTGCCAGCAGCTTCCCTTACAGGGGGAGGGAGAGCACAGATACGCAGTATTTT